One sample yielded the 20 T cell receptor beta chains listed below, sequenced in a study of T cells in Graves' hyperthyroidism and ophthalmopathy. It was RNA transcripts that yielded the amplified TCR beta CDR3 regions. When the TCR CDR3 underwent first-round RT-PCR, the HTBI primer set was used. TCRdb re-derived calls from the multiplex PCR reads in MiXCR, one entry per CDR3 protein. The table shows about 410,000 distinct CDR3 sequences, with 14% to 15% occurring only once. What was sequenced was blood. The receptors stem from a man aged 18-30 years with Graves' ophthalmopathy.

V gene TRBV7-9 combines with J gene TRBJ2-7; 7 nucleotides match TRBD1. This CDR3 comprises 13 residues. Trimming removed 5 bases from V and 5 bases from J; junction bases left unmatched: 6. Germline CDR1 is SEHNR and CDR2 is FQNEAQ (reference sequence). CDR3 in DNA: TGTGCCAGCAGCCCCGGGACAGTCGACGAGCAGTACTTC. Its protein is CASSPGTVDEQYF.

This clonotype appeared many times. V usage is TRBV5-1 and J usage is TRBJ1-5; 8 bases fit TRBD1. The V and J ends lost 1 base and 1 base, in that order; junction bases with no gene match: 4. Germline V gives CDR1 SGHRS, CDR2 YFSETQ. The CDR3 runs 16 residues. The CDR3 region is CASSLTGGSSNQPQHF. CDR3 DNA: TGCGCCAGCAGCTTGACAGGGGGATCAAGCAATCAGCCCCAGCATTTT.

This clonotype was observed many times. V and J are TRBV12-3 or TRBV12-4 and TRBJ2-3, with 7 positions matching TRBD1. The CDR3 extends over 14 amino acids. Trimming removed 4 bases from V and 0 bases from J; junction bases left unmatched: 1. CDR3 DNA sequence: TGTGCCAGCAGTTGGACAGGCAGCACAGATACGCAGTATTTT. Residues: CASSWTGSTDTQYF.

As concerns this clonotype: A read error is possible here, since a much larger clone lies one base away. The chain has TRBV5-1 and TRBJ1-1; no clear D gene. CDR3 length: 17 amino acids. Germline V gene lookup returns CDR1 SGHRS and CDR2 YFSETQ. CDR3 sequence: CASSLYRGADMNTEAFF. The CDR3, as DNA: TGTGCCAGCAGCCTATACCGGGGAGCGGATATGAACACTGAAGCTTTCTTT.

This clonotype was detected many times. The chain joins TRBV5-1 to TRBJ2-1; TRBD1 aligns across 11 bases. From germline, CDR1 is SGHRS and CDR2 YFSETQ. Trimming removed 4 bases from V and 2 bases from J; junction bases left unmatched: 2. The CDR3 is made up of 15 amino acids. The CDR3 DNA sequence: TGCGCCAGCAGCACGGGACAGGGGGCCTACAATGAGCAGTTCTTC. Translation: CASSTGQGAYNEQFF.

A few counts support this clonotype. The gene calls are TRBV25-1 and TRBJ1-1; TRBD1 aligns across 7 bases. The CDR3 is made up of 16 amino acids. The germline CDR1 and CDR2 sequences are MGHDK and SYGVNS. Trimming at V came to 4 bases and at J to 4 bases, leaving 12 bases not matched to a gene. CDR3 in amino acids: CASSVTGGTGVTEAFF. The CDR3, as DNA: TGTGCCAGCAGTGTTACGGGGGGAACAGGGGTCACTGAAGCTTTCTTT.

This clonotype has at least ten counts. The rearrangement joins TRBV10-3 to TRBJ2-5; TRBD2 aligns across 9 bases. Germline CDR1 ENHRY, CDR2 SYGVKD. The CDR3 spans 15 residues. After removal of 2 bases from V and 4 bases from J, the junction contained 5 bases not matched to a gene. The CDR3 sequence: CAISETLAGAETQYF. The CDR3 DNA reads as TGTGCCATCAGTGAGACGTTAGCGGGAGCAGAGACCCAGTACTTC.

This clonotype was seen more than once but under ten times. The CDR3 region is CASSYTLLQGVFEKLFF. The CDR3 DNA sequence: TGTGCCAGCAGTTACACCTTGTTACAGGGTGTCTTTGAAAAACTGTTTTTT. This chain uses TRBV6-6 with TRBJ1-4, with a possible D match to TRBD1 (6 bases). This CDR3 has 17 amino acids. Germline assignment: CDR1 MNHNY and CDR2 SVGAGI (reference sequence). The V gene lost 2 bases and the J gene lost 7 bases, with 20 bases spanning the gap.

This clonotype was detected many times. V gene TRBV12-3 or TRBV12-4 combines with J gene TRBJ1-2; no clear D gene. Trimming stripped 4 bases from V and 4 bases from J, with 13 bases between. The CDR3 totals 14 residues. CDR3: CASSYGISSYGYTF. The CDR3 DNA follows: TGTGCCAGCAGTTACGGAATTTCTTCCTATGGCTACACCTTC.

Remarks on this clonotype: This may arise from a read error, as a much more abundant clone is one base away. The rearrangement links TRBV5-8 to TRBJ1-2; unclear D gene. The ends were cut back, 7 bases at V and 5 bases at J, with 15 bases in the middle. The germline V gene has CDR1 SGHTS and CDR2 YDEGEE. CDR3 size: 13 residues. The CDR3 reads CASAPGPDYGYTF. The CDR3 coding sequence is TGTGCCAGCGCCCCCGGACCCGATTATGGCTACACCTTC.

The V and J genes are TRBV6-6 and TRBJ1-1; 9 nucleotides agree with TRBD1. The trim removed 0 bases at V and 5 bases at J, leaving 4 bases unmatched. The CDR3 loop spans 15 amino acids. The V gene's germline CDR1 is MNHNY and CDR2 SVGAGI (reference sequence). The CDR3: CASSYSGTGWTEAFF. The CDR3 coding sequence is TGTGCCAGCAGTTACTCGGGGACAGGGTGGACTGAAGCTTTCTTT.

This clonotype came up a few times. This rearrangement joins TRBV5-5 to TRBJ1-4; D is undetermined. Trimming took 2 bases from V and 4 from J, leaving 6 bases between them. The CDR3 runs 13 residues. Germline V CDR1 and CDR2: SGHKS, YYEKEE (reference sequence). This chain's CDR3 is CASSFIGNEKLFF. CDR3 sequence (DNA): TGTGCCAGCAGCTTCATTGGTAATGAAAAACTGTTTTTT.

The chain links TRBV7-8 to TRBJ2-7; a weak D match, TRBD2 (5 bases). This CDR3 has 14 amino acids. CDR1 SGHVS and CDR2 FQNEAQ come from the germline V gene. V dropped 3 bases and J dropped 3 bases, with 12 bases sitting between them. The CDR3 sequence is CASSFGDGNYEQYF. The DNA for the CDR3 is TGTGCCAGCAGCTTCGGAGACGGGAACTACGAGCAGTACTTC.

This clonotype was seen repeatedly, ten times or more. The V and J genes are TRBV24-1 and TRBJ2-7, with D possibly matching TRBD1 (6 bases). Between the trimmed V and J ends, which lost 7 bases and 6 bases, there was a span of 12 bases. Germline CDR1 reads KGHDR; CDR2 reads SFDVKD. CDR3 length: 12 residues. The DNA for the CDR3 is TGTGCCACCAGCACGACAGGTTTCGAGCAGTACTTC. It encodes CATSTTGFEQYF.

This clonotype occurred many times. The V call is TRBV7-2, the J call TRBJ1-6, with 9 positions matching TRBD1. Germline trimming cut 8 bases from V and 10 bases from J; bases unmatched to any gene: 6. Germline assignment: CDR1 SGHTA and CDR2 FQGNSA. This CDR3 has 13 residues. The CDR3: CASGWDRASPLHF. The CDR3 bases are TGTGCCAGCGGCTGGGACAGGGCCTCACCCCTCCACTTT.

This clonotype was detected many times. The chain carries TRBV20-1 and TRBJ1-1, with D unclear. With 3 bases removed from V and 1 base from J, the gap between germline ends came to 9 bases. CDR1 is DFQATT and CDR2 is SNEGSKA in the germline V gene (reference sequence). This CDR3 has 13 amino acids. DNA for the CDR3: TGCAGTGCTAGGCCTCAAGGGAACACTGAAGCTTTCTTT. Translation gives CSARPQGNTEAFF.

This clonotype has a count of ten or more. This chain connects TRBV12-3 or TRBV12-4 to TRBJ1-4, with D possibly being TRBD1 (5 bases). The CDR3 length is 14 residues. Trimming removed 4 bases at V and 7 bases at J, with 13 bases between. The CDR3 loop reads CASSSGHHGEKLFF. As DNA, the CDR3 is TGTGCCAGCAGTTCTGGACACCATGGTGAAAAACTGTTTTTT.

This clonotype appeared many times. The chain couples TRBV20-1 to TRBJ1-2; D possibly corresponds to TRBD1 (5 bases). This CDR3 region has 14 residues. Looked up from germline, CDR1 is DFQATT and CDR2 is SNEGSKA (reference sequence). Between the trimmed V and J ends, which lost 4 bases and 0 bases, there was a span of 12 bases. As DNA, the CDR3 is TGCAGTGCTATGGCAGGGTCTGCTAACTATGGCTACACCTTC. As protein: CSAMAGSANYGYTF.

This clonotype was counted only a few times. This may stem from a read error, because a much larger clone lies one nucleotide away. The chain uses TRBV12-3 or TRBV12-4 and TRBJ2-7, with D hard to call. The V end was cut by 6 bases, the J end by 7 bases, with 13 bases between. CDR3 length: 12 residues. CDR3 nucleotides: TGTGCCAGCAGAACCCCCGATGGGGAGCAGTACTTC. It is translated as CASRTPDGEQYF.

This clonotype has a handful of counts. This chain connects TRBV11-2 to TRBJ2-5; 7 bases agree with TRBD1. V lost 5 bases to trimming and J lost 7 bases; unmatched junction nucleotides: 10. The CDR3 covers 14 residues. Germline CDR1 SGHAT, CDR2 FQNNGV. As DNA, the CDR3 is TGTGCCAGCAGCGTCTCACAGGGGTCCCGGACCCAGTACTTC. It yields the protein CASSVSQGSRTQYF. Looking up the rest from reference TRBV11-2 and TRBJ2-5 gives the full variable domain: EAGVAQSPRYKIIEKRQSVAFWCNPISGHATLYWYQQILGQGPKLLIQFQNNGVVDDSQLPKDRFSAERLKGVDSTLKIQPAKLEDSAVYLCASSVSQGSRTQYFGPGTRLLVL.